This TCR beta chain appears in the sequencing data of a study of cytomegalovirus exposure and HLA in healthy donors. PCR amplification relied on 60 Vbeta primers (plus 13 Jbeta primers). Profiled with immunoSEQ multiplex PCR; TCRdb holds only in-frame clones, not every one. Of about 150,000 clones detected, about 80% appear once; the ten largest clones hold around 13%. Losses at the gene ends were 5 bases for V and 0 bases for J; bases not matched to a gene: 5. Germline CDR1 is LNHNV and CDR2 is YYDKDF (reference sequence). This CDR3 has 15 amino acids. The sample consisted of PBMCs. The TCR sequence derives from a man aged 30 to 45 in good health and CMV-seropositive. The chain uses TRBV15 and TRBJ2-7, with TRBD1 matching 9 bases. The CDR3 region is CATSAGQGSSYEQYF. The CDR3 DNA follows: TGTGCCACCAGCGCTGGACAGGGGAGCTCCTACGAGCAGTACTTC. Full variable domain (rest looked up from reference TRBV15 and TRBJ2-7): DAMVIQNPRYQVTQFGKPVTLSCSQTLNHNVMYWYQQKSSQAPKLLFHYYDKDFNNEADTPDNFQSRRPNTSFCFLDIRSPGLGDTAMYLCATSAGQGSSYEQYFGPGTRLTVT.